This TCR beta chain comes out of a study of spatial heterogeneity in lung cancer (dated by TCRdb to between 2018 and 2020). About the full investigation: Samples were obtained from 70 to 85 patients with early-stage, untreated non-small cell lung cancer from the lung TRACERx cohort. In non-small cell lung cancer, the study quantitatively compared TCR alpha and beta repertoires across several tumor regions, matched nontumor lung, and blood. In the raw uncorrected reads, each unique combination of TCR and UMI appeared more than ten times on average. Beta-chain transcripts were consistently detected in greater numbers than alpha-chain transcripts, which likely reflected higher beta-chain transcript abundance. At surgery, both alpha and beta chains were TCR-sequenced in 200 to 250 tumor regions, 63 to 80 matched nontumor lung samples and a few dozen PBMC samples. Follow-up PBMC samples were sequenced whenever the samples were available, and the median time to follow-up was around 24 months after resection. Nonsynonymous mutation counts, determined by whole-exome sequencing of tumor tissue, were related to TCR repertoire features.

Beyond this particular receptor, the publication reports: Only 13 to 15 patients were included in the comparisons of baseline and follow-up blood repertoires. Additional single-cell paired TCR alpha and beta sequencing was considered necessary to confirm, at a functional level, the hypothesis that regional TCRs recognize regional mutations. Ubiquitous expanded tumor TCRs showed up in blood more often at tumor resection than at routine follow-up.

The sample's time point label, decoded: blood at routine non-recurrence follow-up after resection. TCR sequencing used whole RNA extracted from tumor and nontumor lung tissue, or from cryopreserved PBMC samples, without cell sorting. A patient was chosen for TCR sequencing only when enough RNA was available from at least two tumor regions. This clonotype was detected a few times. Its antigen remains unidentified. The record has no base qualities; no much larger clone is one base away. Based on the germline V gene, the CDR1 and CDR2 sequences are MDHEN and SYDVKM. The CDR3 covers 14 residues, taking in both the cysteine and the phenylalanine. The CDR3 DNA has 42 bases and is translated from base 1. The V end loses 1 base and the J end loses 4 bases, and a stretch of 7 bases separates them. Receptor libraries were prepared by 5' RACE. Sequenced using a NextSeq 500. In the TCR library protocol, a unique molecular identifier was attached to each TCR cDNA molecule so that PCR and sequencing errors could be corrected. The study's own analysis went as follows. TCR identification, UMI-based error correction and CDR3 extraction were all carried out with Decombinator tools. Expanded TCRs were defined as those above a frequency of 2 per 1,000, corresponding to the top 1% of the tumor frequency distribution. Renyi diversity was calculated using the R vegan package after each repertoire was subsampled 100 times to 5,000 TCRs. CDR3 similarity networks were built from amino acid triplet string-kernel similarity, connecting CDR3s with pairwise similarity above 0.82. TCRdb's own reprocessing of the public reads used fastp at Q25 and MiXCR and kept productive beta chains. All rows with the same CDR3 protein become a single entry with the most common DNA and genes. The authors' filters were not applied to this entry. The sample records some 120,000 distinct CDR3 sequences, more than 10% of which are singletons. Of the sample, roughly 15% falls within the top ten clones.

This TCR was sampled from a male donor with early-stage non-small cell lung cancer. Material: PBMCs, obtained at follow-up. This sequence uses TRBV28 and TRBJ2-2, with no confidently assigned D gene. DNA sequence: TGTGCCAGCAGTTTATCGGATTTCACCGGGGAGCTGTTTTTT. It codes for CASSLSDFTGELFF.